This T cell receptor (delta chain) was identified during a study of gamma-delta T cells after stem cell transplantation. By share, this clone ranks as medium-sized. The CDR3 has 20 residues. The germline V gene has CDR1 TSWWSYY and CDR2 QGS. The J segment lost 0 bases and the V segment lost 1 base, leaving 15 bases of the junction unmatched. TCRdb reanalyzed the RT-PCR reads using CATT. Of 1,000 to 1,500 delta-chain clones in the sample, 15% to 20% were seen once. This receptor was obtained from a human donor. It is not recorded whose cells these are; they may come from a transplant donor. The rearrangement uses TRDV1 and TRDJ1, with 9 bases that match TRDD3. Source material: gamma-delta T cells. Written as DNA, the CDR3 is TGTGCTCTTGGGGAACCCCGGCTACGGACTGGGGGAAAGTACACCGATAAACTCATCTTT. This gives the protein CALGEPRLRTGGKYTDKLIF.